The rows below give T cell receptor beta chains drawn from one sample of a study of shared clonotypes between healthy human individuals. TCRdb keeps only in-frame clones here, not all; method: immunoSEQ multiplex PCR. The table lists more than 400,000 clones, 70% to 80% of them singletons, with 9.5% to 15% in the top ten. Sequencing was done on a sample of PBMCs. All receptors derive from a woman aged 40 to 49 in good health. Some clones in this sample may be carry-over from other donors' samples. CDR3s include the opening cysteine and the closing phenylalanine or tryptophan. D genes are given only for firm matches. Clone size is shown for a subset of rows, as once, few, many or a class of expanded clone.

CDR3aa: CAWSALAGSGKQFF
CDR3nt: TGTGCCTGGAGTGCACTAGCGGGCTCGGGGAAGCAGTTCTTC
d_gene: TRBD2
j_gene: TRBJ2-1
abundance: few
v_gene: TRBV30

CDR3aa: CATSRDLAGAYQETQYF
CDR3nt: TGTGCCACCAGCAGAGATCTAGCGGGAGCGTACCAAGAGACCCAGTACTTC
d_gene: TRBD2
j_gene: TRBJ2-5
abundance: -
v_gene: TRBV15

CDR3aa: CASSLQADGELFF
CDR3nt: TGTGCCAGCAGCTTACAGGCCGACGGGGAGCTGTTTTTT
d_gene: -
j_gene: TRBJ2-2
abundance: -
v_gene: TRBV7-2

CDR3aa: CASSLSGGRPGNEQYF
CDR3nt: TGTGCCAGCAGTTTATCAGGCGGGAGACCAGGGAACGAGCAGTACTTC
d_gene: TRBD2
j_gene: TRBJ2-7
abundance: -
v_gene: TRBV27

CDR3aa: CASSMGRTTNEKLFF
CDR3nt: TGTGCCAGTAGTATGGGCAGGACAACTAATGAAAAACTGTTTTTT
d_gene: -
j_gene: TRBJ1-4
abundance: -
v_gene: TRBV19

CDR3aa: CASSLNSFTDTQYF
CDR3nt: TGTGCCAGCAGCTTAAACTCGTTCACAGATACGCAGTATTTT
d_gene: -
j_gene: TRBJ2-3
abundance: -
v_gene: TRBV7-9

CDR3aa: CASSQGLMNTEAFF
CDR3nt: TGCGCCAGCAGCCAAGGGCTCATGAACACTGAAGCTTTCTTT
d_gene: -
j_gene: TRBJ1-1
abundance: few
v_gene: TRBV4-3

CDR3aa: CASSSLGDRWDEKLFF
CDR3nt: TGTGCCAGCAGCTCCCTCGGGGACAGGTGGGATGAAAAACTGTTTTTT
d_gene: TRBD1
j_gene: TRBJ1-4
abundance: -
v_gene: TRBV5-4

CDR3aa: CASSISGSRSYEQYF
CDR3nt: TGCGCCAGCAGCATTAGCGGGAGTCGCTCCTACGAGCAGTACTTC
d_gene: TRBD2
j_gene: TRBJ2-7
abundance: -
v_gene: TRBV5-1

CDR3aa: CASSLRQLPNEKLFF
CDR3nt: TGCGCCAGCAGCTTACGGCAGCTACCTAATGAAAAACTGTTTTTT
d_gene: -
j_gene: TRBJ1-4
abundance: -
v_gene: TRBV5-1

CDR3aa: CAWSFERESSEQFF
CDR3nt: TGTGCCTGGAGTTTCGAGCGGGAGTCTAGTGAGCAGTTCTTC
d_gene: TRBD2
j_gene: TRBJ2-1
abundance: -
v_gene: TRBV30

CDR3aa: CASSLGAWTSGKETQYF
CDR3nt: TGTGCCAGCAGCCTAGGAGCCTGGACTAGCGGAAAAGAGACCCAGTACTTC
d_gene: TRBD2
j_gene: TRBJ2-5
abundance: once
v_gene: TRBV7-9

CDR3aa: CASSPHSEQYF
CDR3nt: TGTGCCAGCAGCCCCCATAGCGAGCAGTACTTC
d_gene: -
j_gene: TRBJ2-7
abundance: once
v_gene: TRBV13

CDR3aa: CASSPPTGMNTEAFF
CDR3nt: TGTGCCAGCAGCCCTCCGACAGGCATGAACACTGAAGCTTTCTTT
d_gene: -
j_gene: TRBJ1-1
abundance: -
v_gene: TRBV28

CDR3aa: CASSPLSGRGSETQYF
CDR3nt: TGTGCCAGCAGTCCCCTCTCAGGGAGAGGGTCAGAGACCCAGTACTTC
d_gene: -
j_gene: TRBJ2-5
abundance: -
v_gene: TRBV28

CDR3aa: CAWSRQVNTEAFF
CDR3nt: TGTGCCTGGAGTAGACAAGTGAACACTGAAGCTTTCTTT
d_gene: -
j_gene: TRBJ1-1
abundance: few
v_gene: TRBV30

CDR3aa: CASSLARESEAFF
CDR3nt: TGTGCCAGCAGCTTAGCTCGGGAATCTGAAGCTTTCTTT
d_gene: -
j_gene: TRBJ1-1
abundance: -
v_gene: TRBV7-2

CDR3aa: CASSSRLGLAVYNEQFF
CDR3nt: TGTGCCAGCAGTAGTAGGTTGGGACTAGCGGTATACAATGAGCAGTTCTTC
d_gene: TRBD2
j_gene: TRBJ2-1
abundance: -
v_gene: TRBV9

CDR3aa: CASSPTGFTEAFF
CDR3nt: TGTGCCAGCAGTCCAACAGGGTTCACTGAAGCTTTCTTT
d_gene: -
j_gene: TRBJ1-1
abundance: -
v_gene: TRBV27

CDR3aa: CASSVAYTSEEQFF
CDR3nt: TGTGCCAGCAGCGTAGCCTACACTAGCGAAGAGCAGTTCTTC
d_gene: TRBD2
j_gene: TRBJ2-1
abundance: -
v_gene: TRBV9

CDR3aa: CASSFGGGAFF
CDR3nt: TGTGCCAGCAGCTTCGGGGGTGGGGCTTTCTTT
d_gene: -
j_gene: TRBJ1-1
abundance: -
v_gene: TRBV11-2

CDR3aa: CASRCDRGPQPQHF
CDR3nt: TGTGCAAGTCGCTGCGACAGGGGGCCTCAGCCCCAGCATTTT
d_gene: -
j_gene: TRBJ1-5
abundance: once
v_gene: TRBV12-2

CDR3aa: CASSPTSGSSYEQYF
CDR3nt: TGTGCCAGCAGTCCGACTAGCGGGAGCTCCTACGAGCAGTACTTC
d_gene: TRBD2
j_gene: TRBJ2-7
abundance: once
v_gene: TRBV28

CDR3aa: CASSLLLAGSNLF
CDR3nt: TGTGCCAGCAGCTTACTACTAGCGGGATCTAATTTGTTT
d_gene: TRBD2
j_gene: TRBJ2-3
abundance: -
v_gene: TRBV7-8

CDR3aa: CASARGRASGEQFF
CDR3nt: TGTGCCAGCGCACGAGGGAGGGCTTCGGGGGAGCAGTTCTTC
d_gene: TRBD2
j_gene: TRBJ2-1
abundance: few
v_gene: TRBV9

CDR3aa: CASSLGLVTYNEQFF
CDR3nt: TGTGCCAGCAGTTTGGGACTAGTGACCTACAATGAGCAGTTCTTC
d_gene: TRBD2
j_gene: TRBJ2-1
abundance: -
v_gene: TRBV6-5

CDR3aa: CASSEQGSGQPQHF
CDR3nt: TGTGCCAGCAGTGAACAGGGGTCCGGGCAGCCCCAGCATTTT
d_gene: -
j_gene: TRBJ1-5
abundance: -
v_gene: TRBV6-1

CDR3aa: CASSQGFWAANYGYTF
CDR3nt: TGTGCCAGCAGCCAAGGCTTTTGGGCAGCAAACTATGGCTACACCTTC
d_gene: -
j_gene: TRBJ1-2
abundance: -
v_gene: TRBV4-2

CDR3aa: CASSQDTLAGVSGELFF
CDR3nt: TGCGCCAGCAGCCAAGATACCCTAGCGGGAGTTTCCGGGGAGCTGTTTTTT
d_gene: TRBD2
j_gene: TRBJ2-2
abundance: few
v_gene: TRBV4-3

CDR3aa: CASSWTSSPGELFF
CDR3nt: TGTGCCAGCAGCTGGACTAGTAGCCCCGGGGAGCTGTTTTTT
d_gene: TRBD2
j_gene: TRBJ2-2
abundance: -
v_gene: TRBV7-3

CDR3aa: CASSFIGLLTFEQYF
CDR3nt: TGTGCCAGCAGCTTTATTGGACTACTGACTTTCGAGCAGTACTTC
d_gene: -
j_gene: TRBJ2-7
abundance: -
v_gene: TRBV11-2

CDR3aa: CASSGGSGLELNEQFF
CDR3nt: TGTGCCAGCAGTGGTGGCTCGGGACTGGAACTCAATGAGCAGTTCTTC
d_gene: -
j_gene: TRBJ2-1
abundance: -
v_gene: TRBV21-1

CDR3aa: CASSPETQHPYNQPQHF
CDR3nt: TGTGCCAGCTCACCAGAGACGCAACACCCTTACAATCAGCCCCAGCATTTT
d_gene: -
j_gene: TRBJ1-5
abundance: -
v_gene: TRBV18

CDR3aa: CASSGGQGGDYGYTF
CDR3nt: TGTGCCAGCAGTGGTGGACAGGGAGGTGACTATGGCTACACCTTC
d_gene: TRBD1
j_gene: TRBJ1-2
abundance: once
v_gene: TRBV2

CDR3aa: CASSLNLGGNTIYF
CDR3nt: TGTGCCAGCAGCTTAAACCTAGGTGGAAACACCATATATTTT
d_gene: -
j_gene: TRBJ1-3
abundance: -
v_gene: TRBV11-2

CDR3aa: CASSVDLNEKLFF
CDR3nt: TGTGCCAGCAGCGTAGATTTGAATGAAAAACTGTTTTTT
d_gene: -
j_gene: TRBJ1-4
abundance: -
v_gene: TRBV9

CDR3aa: CASRSQAGTYEQYF
CDR3nt: TGTGCCAGCAGGTCTCAAGCGGGAACTTACGAGCAGTACTTC
d_gene: TRBD2
j_gene: TRBJ2-7
abundance: -
v_gene: TRBV28

CDR3aa: CASSGQGMGGSYEQYF
CDR3nt: TGTGCCAGCAGTGGACAGGGGATGGGTGGCTCCTACGAGCAGTACTTC
d_gene: TRBD1
j_gene: TRBJ2-7
abundance: -
v_gene: TRBV28

CDR3aa: CASRGDPGTSGAYEQYF
CDR3nt: TGCGCCAGCAGGGGTGACCCCGGGACTAGCGGGGCCTACGAGCAGTACTTC
d_gene: TRBD2
j_gene: TRBJ2-7
abundance: -
v_gene: TRBV5-1

CDR3aa: CASSLGTGEASTEAFF
CDR3nt: TGTGCCAGCAGTTTAGGGACAGGGGAGGCGAGCACTGAAGCTTTCTTT
d_gene: TRBD1
j_gene: TRBJ1-1
abundance: -
v_gene: TRBV27

CDR3aa: CASSIRGPISGNTIYF
CDR3nt: TGTGCCAGTAGTATCAGAGGTCCTATCTCTGGAAACACCATATATTTT
d_gene: -
j_gene: TRBJ1-3
abundance: -
v_gene: TRBV19

CDR3aa: CASSPSAHTDQPQHF
CDR3nt: TGTGCCAGCAGTCCCTCGGCGCACACTGATCAGCCCCAGCATTTT
d_gene: -
j_gene: TRBJ1-5
abundance: -
v_gene: TRBV6-1

CDR3aa: CASSQEAGSTGANVLTF
CDR3nt: TGCGCCAGCAGCCAAGAGGCAGGGTCGACTGGGGCCAACGTCCTGACTTTC
d_gene: -
j_gene: TRBJ2-6
abundance: few
v_gene: TRBV4-3

CDR3aa: CAISQGGTSGTADTQYF
CDR3nt: TGTGCCATCAGTCAAGGGGGGACTAGCGGGACAGCAGATACGCAGTATTTT
d_gene: TRBD2
j_gene: TRBJ2-3
abundance: few
v_gene: TRBV10-3

CDR3aa: CASRVVTEMNNEQFF
CDR3nt: TGCGCCAGCAGGGTGGTAACAGAGATGAACAATGAGCAGTTCTTC
d_gene: -
j_gene: TRBJ2-1
abundance: -
v_gene: TRBV5-1

CDR3aa: CASSRRAGRGPNTEAFF
CDR3nt: TGTGCCAGTAGTCGCCGGGCGGGGAGAGGACCGAACACTGAAGCTTTCTTT
d_gene: -
j_gene: TRBJ1-1
abundance: few
v_gene: TRBV19

CDR3aa: CASGGHRSTDTQYF
CDR3nt: TGCGCCAGCGGGGGTCACCGCAGCACAGATACGCAGTATTTT
d_gene: -
j_gene: TRBJ2-3
abundance: -
v_gene: TRBV5-1

CDR3aa: CASSLEGRRTDTQYF
CDR3nt: TGCGCCAGCAGCTTGGAAGGGCGCCGCACAGATACGCAGTATTTT
d_gene: -
j_gene: TRBJ2-3
abundance: -
v_gene: TRBV5-1

CDR3aa: CASSLYPQETQYF
CDR3nt: TGCGCCAGCAGCTTGTACCCCCAAGAGACCCAGTACTTC
d_gene: -
j_gene: TRBJ2-5
abundance: -
v_gene: TRBV5-1

CDR3aa: CASSGLAGDTGELFF
CDR3nt: TGTGCCAGCAGTGGTCTAGCGGGAGACACCGGGGAGCTGTTTTTT
d_gene: TRBD2
j_gene: TRBJ2-2
abundance: -
v_gene: TRBV6-1

CDR3aa: CASSFSSGQGGFF
CDR3nt: TGTGCCAGCAGCTTTTCCTCGGGACAGGGGGGATTCTTC
d_gene: TRBD1
j_gene: TRBJ2-1
abundance: few
v_gene: TRBV7-9